This entry lists 28 T cell receptor beta chains sequenced from one sample in a study of blood T cells in healthy people across ages. Next came a second PCR, run for roughly 6 to 11 cycles, which used a sample-barcoded 5' primer along with a J-beta primer mix. TCRdb independently ran MiXCR on the 5' RACE reads; one entry per CDR3 protein. The sample yields 780,000 or so distinct CDR3 sequences, about 53% seen once. The material sequenced was blood. The receptors originated from a man older than 75 in good health.

The chain links TRBV6-5 to TRBJ2-2; the match to TRBD1 covers 8 bases. CDR3 length: 15 amino acids. Trimming cost V 6 bases and J 5 bases; bases outside gene matches: 8. The germline V gene encodes CDR1 MNHEY and CDR2 SVGAGI. Here the CDR3 DNA reads TGTGCCAGCAGCCGGTCAGGGGGCTGGACCGGGGAGCTGTTTTTT. It is translated as CASSRSGGWTGELFF.

This clonotype was found a few times. This chain uses TRBV29-1 with TRBJ1-2; 7 bases line up with TRBD1. CDR1 is SQVTM and CDR2 is ANQGSEA in the germline V gene. V shed 5 bases and J 5 bases; nucleotides not matched to a gene: 5. The CDR3 extends over 12 amino acids. CDR3 in amino acids: CSVTDRAYGYTF. The CDR3 DNA sequence: TGCAGCGTTACCGACAGGGCTTATGGCTACACCTTC. The full variable domain, its missing parts supplied by reference TRBV29-1 and TRBJ1-2, is SAVISQKPSRDICQRGTSLTIQCQVDSQVTMMFWYRQQPGQSLTLIATANQGSEATYESGFVIDKFPISRPNLTFSTLTVSNMSPEDSSIYLCSVTDRAYGYTFGSGTRLTVV.

V gene TRBV6-1 combines with J gene TRBJ2-7; possibly TRBD1 or TRBD2 for D (5 bases each). The germline gives CDR1 MNHNS, CDR2 SASEGT. The CDR3 loop spans 15 amino acids. The germline V and J ends were trimmed by 1 base and 7 bases, with 17 bases remaining between them. The CDR3 coding sequence is TGTGCCAGCAGTGAAGGAGTGGGGGTGATTTTGGAGCAGTACTTC. Amino acids: CASSEGVGVILEQYF.

The rearrangement joins TRBV2 to TRBJ1-5, with D perhaps TRBD1 (5 bases). Trimming shortened V by 2 bases and J by 4 bases, and 9 bases separated the two germline ends. The CDR3 contains 14 residues. CDR1 and CDR2 (germline): SNHLY, FYNNEI. The CDR3 DNA reads TGTGCCAGCAGTGAAACCCAGGGTAATCAGCCCCAGCATTTT. Encoded protein: CASSETQGNQPQHF. The full variable domain, in which reference TRBV2 and TRBJ1-5 provide the parts outside the CDR3, is EPEVTQTPSHQVTQMGQEVILRCVPISNHLYFYWYRQILGQKVEFLVSFYNNEISEKSEIFDDQFSVERPDGSNFTLKIRSTKLEDSAMYFCASSETQGNQPQHFGDGTRLSIL.

This clonotype has at least ten counts. This chain links TRBV18 with TRBJ2-7, with 9 bases fitting TRBD2. CDR1 KGHSH and CDR2 LQKENI come from the germline V gene. There are 16 residues in the CDR3. J lost 1 base, V lost 2 bases, and 6 bases had no gene match. The CDR3 is CASSPRSSGASYEQYF. For the CDR3, the DNA is TGTGCCAGCTCACCAAGGTCTAGCGGGGCGTCCTACGAGCAGTACTTC.

CDR3 sequence (DNA): TGCGCCAGCAGCGAGCCGGGGGCCAAAAACATTCAGTACTTC. Translation gives CASSEPGAKNIQYF. The V gene is TRBV5-1, the J gene TRBJ2-4, with D maybe TRBD2 (5 bases). The CDR3 is made up of 14 amino acids. V was clipped by 4 bases and J by 1 base, with 9 bases between them. Looked up from germline, CDR1 is SGHRS and CDR2 is YFSETQ. Combining the CDR3 with reference TRBV5-1 and TRBJ2-4 gives the whole variable domain KAGVTQTPRYLIKTRGQQVTLSCSPISGHRSVSWYQQTPGQGLQFLFEYFSETQRNKGNFPGRFSGRQFSNSRSEMNVSTLELGDSALYLCASSEPGAKNIQYFGAGTRLSVL.

The chain has TRBV7-2 and TRBJ2-4; TRBD1 matches 9 bases. The end of the DNA fits TRBJ2-7 better, so the J call may be wrong. The CDR3 sequence is 14 residues long. In germline, CDR1 is SGHTA, CDR2 FQGNSA. The CDR3 nucleotides are TGTGCCAGCAGCGAACCGACAGGGGGAAACGAGCAGTACTTC. This gives the protein CASSEPTGGNEQYF.

A few counts support this clonotype. The V and J genes are TRBV7-2 and TRBJ2-1; no clear D gene. Trimming removed 5 bases from V and 5 bases from J, with 7 bases in between. Per the germline V gene, CDR1 is SGHTA and CDR2 is FQGNSA. This CDR3 spans 12 amino acids. CDR3 in DNA: TGTGCCAGCAGCCGCGTCCACAATGAGCAGTTCTTC. This encodes CASSRVHNEQFF.

The rearrangement uses TRBV5-1 and TRBJ2-1; 14 bases are shared with TRBD2. From germline, CDR1 is SGHRS and CDR2 YFSETQ. The CDR3 covers 17 residues. The trim removed 4 bases at V and 7 bases at J, leaving 10 bases unmatched. The CDR3 reads CASSNGAGLAGVNEQFF. CDR3 DNA: TGCGCCAGCAGCAACGGGGCGGGACTAGCGGGAGTGAATGAGCAGTTCTTC. The full variable domain, completed using reference TRBV5-1 and TRBJ2-1, is KAGVTQTPRYLIKTRGQQVTLSCSPISGHRSVSWYQQTPGQGLQFLFEYFSETQRNKGNFPGRFSGRQFSNSRSEMNVSTLELGDSALYLCASSNGAGLAGVNEQFFGPGTRLTVL.

This chain joins TRBV12-3 or TRBV12-4 and TRBJ1-2; possible D gene TRBD1, 6 bases. The CDR3 sequence is 16 residues long. V lost 1 base to trimming and J lost 5 bases, with 17 bases between them. The CDR3 loop is CASSLGQDRGLYGYTF. The DNA of the CDR3 is TGTGCCAGCAGTTTAGGACAGGACAGAGGATTATATGGCTACACCTTC.

V and J are TRBV29-1 and TRBJ1-2; a weak D match, TRBD1 (5 bases). With 1 base removed from V and 7 bases from J, the gap between germline ends came to 10 bases. CDR1 is SQVTM, CDR2 ANQGSEA, per germline. The CDR3 sequence is 12 residues long. The CDR3 bases are TGCAGCGTTGAAGGGGACCGTGGTGGCTACACCTTC. Translation gives CSVEGDRGGYTF.

This chain uses TRBV28 with TRBJ2-4; 7 positions agree with TRBD2. The J call may be mistaken, given a closer DNA end match to TRBJ2-7. The CDR3 totals 12 residues. Germline CDR1 MDHEN, CDR2 SYDVKM. The CDR3 DNA reads as TGTGCCAGCAGTTTAGGGGAGGGCGAGCAGTACTTC. It is translated as CASSLGEGEQYF.

The DNA for the CDR3 is TGCAGTGCCGCCGAAGCGGGAGCTCTCTACAATGAGCAGTTCTTC. Translating it yields CSAAEAGALYNEQFF. The gene calls are TRBV20-1 and TRBJ2-1, with TRBD2 identical over 8 bases. CDR3 length: 15 amino acids. Unmatched junction bases numbered 10, after V lost 6 bases and J lost 3 bases. Germline CDR1 DFQATT, CDR2 SNEGSKA (reference sequence).

This chain uses TRBV4-1 with TRBJ2-3, with D possibly being TRBD2 (5 bases). Trimming stripped 1 base from V and 14 bases from J, with 25 bases between. CDR1 MGHRA and CDR2 YSYEKL come from the germline V gene. The CDR3 spans 16 residues. The CDR3, as DNA: TGCGCCAGCAGCCAAGTGGGTCGAGGGAAGCACAGATACGCGTATTTT. Amino acid sequence: CASSQVGRGKHRYAYF.

The chain uses TRBV25-1 and TRBJ1-2; 12 bases are a match to TRBD1. V shed 0 bases and J 7 bases; nucleotides not matched to a gene: 9. CDR1 MGHDK and CDR2 SYGVNS come from the germline V gene. The CDR3 has 17 amino acids. Here the CDR3 reads CASSEYAGTGGSGGYTF. Here the CDR3 DNA reads TGTGCCAGCAGTGAATACGCCGGGACAGGGGGCTCGGGTGGCTACACCTTC.

The rearrangement joins TRBV18 to TRBJ2-1; TRBD2 agrees at 7 bases. The CDR3 runs 15 residues. Trimming took 6 bases from V and 7 from J; bases not matched to a gene: 12. Germline CDR1 is KGHSH and CDR2 is LQKENI. CDR3 nucleotide sequence: TGTGCCAGCTCCGGGCTAGCGGTGTCGTCGAATGAGCAGTTCTTC. It codes for CASSGLAVSSNEQFF.

The genes are TRBV5-1 and TRBJ1-6, with D possibly matching TRBD1 (5 bases). The CDR3 sequence is 14 residues long. The germline V gene has CDR1 SGHRS and CDR2 YFSETQ. The germline V and J ends were trimmed by 2 bases and 7 bases, with 10 bases remaining between them. The CDR3 DNA reads TGCGCCAGCAGCTTCGGGACGGAGAATTCACCCCTCCACTTT. It yields the protein CASSFGTENSPLHF.

The chain combines TRBV3-1 with TRBJ2-1; D not resolved. The CDR3 is 19 amino acids. Per germline, CDR1 LGHDT and CDR2 YNNKEL (reference sequence). Trimming stripped 1 base from V and 4 bases from J, with 23 bases between. CDR3 loop: CASSQGEMRPKGIYNEQFF. The CDR3 DNA follows: TGTGCCAGCAGCCAAGGTGAGATGAGGCCTAAGGGAATATACAATGAGCAGTTCTTC.

This clonotype was picked up one time. The rearrangement links TRBV11-3 to TRBJ2-5; D is tentatively TRBD1 or TRBD2 (5 bases each). The V and J ends lost 1 base and 1 base respectively, with 13 bases between them. The CDR3 extends over 16 amino acids. The V gene's germline CDR1 is SGHNT and CDR2 YENEEA. Here the CDR3 DNA reads TGTGCCAGCAGCTTAGGGGGGAGAGGTACCCAAGAGACCCAGTACTTC. This translates into CASSLGGRGTQETQYF.

This clonotype was counted between two and nine times. This chain joins TRBV5-6 and TRBJ2-7, with 7 bases aligning to TRBD1. This CDR3 comprises 14 residues. Germline V CDR1 and CDR2: SGHDT, YYEEEE. V was pared by 4 bases and J by 2 bases, with 6 bases of the junction left unmatched. CDR3 in amino acids: CASSPGTDPYEQYF. The CDR3, as DNA: TGTGCCAGCAGCCCCGGGACAGACCCCTACGAGCAGTACTTC. The full variable domain, rest sourced from reference TRBV5-6 and TRBJ2-7, is DAGVTQSPTHLIKTRGQQVTLRCSPKSGHDTVSWYQQALGQGPQFIFQYYEEEERQRGNFPDRFSGHQFPNYSSELNVNALLLGDSALYLCASSPGTDPYEQYFGPGTRLTVT.

The chain recombines TRBV20-1 with TRBJ2-6, with TRBD2 identical over 9 bases. The junction had 3 bases not matched to a gene; V was cut back by 3 bases and J by 0 bases. Germline-derived CDR1 and CDR2 are DFQATT and SNEGSKA (reference sequence). This CDR3 spans 16 amino acids. CDR3 region: CSARRGGISGANVLTF. For the CDR3, the DNA is TGCAGTGCTAGGCGGGGGGGCATCTCTGGGGCCAACGTCCTGACTTTC.

This chain links TRBV20-1 with TRBJ2-7, with 10 positions matching TRBD2. J gave up 6 bases and V 5 bases, and 7 bases lay outside the gene matches. Germline CDR1 reads DFQATT; CDR2 reads SNEGSKA (reference sequence). The CDR3 contains 13 residues. The chain's CDR3 is CSAPSPSGGEQYF. The CDR3 nucleotides read TGCAGTGCTCCTAGTCCTAGCGGGGGCGAGCAGTACTTC.

This sequence joins TRBV6-1 and TRBJ1-5; no clear D. Germline V gene lookup returns CDR1 MNHNS and CDR2 SASEGT. Trimming removed 7 bases at V and 7 bases at J, with 11 bases between. CDR3 length: 12 residues. CDR3 region: CASIGVVQPQHF. CDR3 sequence (DNA): TGTGCCAGCATAGGAGTGGTCCAGCCCCAGCATTTT.

The CDR3 sequence is CASSHSGPTYEQYF. The CDR3 DNA sequence: TGTGCCAGCAGTCATTCGGGCCCCACCTACGAGCAGTACTTC. This sequence joins TRBV7-3 and TRBJ2-7, with D unclear. CDR3 length equals 14 residues. Trimming removed 6 bases at V and 2 bases at J, with 14 bases between. CDR1 is SGHTA, CDR2 FQGTGA, per germline. The entire variable domain, with the rest obtained from reference TRBV7-3 and TRBJ2-7, is as follows: GAGVSQTPSNKVTEKGKYVELRCDPISGHTALYWYRQSLGQGPEFLIYFQGTGAADDSGLPNDRFFAVRPEGSVSTLKIQRTERGDSAVYLCASSHSGPTYEQYFGPGTRLTVT.

This clonotype was observed a few times. The chain carries TRBV29-1 and TRBJ2-7; TRBD1 or TRBD2 may be the D gene (6 bases each). The CDR3 spans 12 residues. Between the trimmed V and J ends, which lost 7 bases and 5 bases, there was a span of 15 bases. Germline V gene data show CDR1 as SQVTM and CDR2 as ANQGSEA. CDR3: CSAAWGANEQYF. The CDR3 nucleotides read TGCAGCGCCGCGTGGGGGGCGAACGAGCAGTACTTC.

The chain recombines TRBV24-1 with TRBJ1-2; D remains ambiguous. Trimming took off 4 bases at V and 8 bases at J, with 13 bases between the two ends. The germline gives CDR1 KGHDR, CDR2 SFDVKD. This CDR3 comprises 13 residues. DNA for the CDR3: TGTGCCACCAGTGACTTCCGCGAGGAGGGCTACACCTTC. Translating it yields CATSDFREEGYTF.

This clonotype was observed a handful of times. The genes are TRBV29-1 and TRBJ2-7; D tentatively reads TRBD1 or TRBD2 (5 bases each). The V gene lost 6 bases and the J gene lost 6 bases, with 15 bases spanning the gap. Germline values: CDR1 SQVTM, CDR2 ANQGSEA. CDR3 length: 12 amino acids. CDR3: CSVPGPFGEQYF. The CDR3 coding sequence is TGCAGCGTCCCGGGACCTTTCGGCGAGCAGTACTTC.

This chain links TRBV11-2 with TRBJ2-1; a possible D gene is TRBD1 (6 bases). This CDR3 region has 17 residues. Germline V gene data show CDR1 as SGHAT and CDR2 as FQNNGV. The germline V and J ends were trimmed by 5 bases and 1 base, with 18 bases remaining between them. The CDR3 spells CASSPIPRGRSYNEQFF. CDR3 coding DNA: TGTGCCAGCAGCCCCATCCCCAGGGGTAGGTCCTACAATGAGCAGTTCTTC.